The 5 T cell receptor beta chains below come from one sample, sequenced in a study of early T cells in non-severe SARS-CoV-2 infection. TCRdb passed the 5' RACE reads through MiXCR, listing each CDR3 protein once. The repertoire holds more than 90,000 distinct CDR3 sequences, with less than 15% as singletons. Specimen: whole blood. These receptors came from an adult who was a healthcare worker with PCR-confirmed SARS-CoV-2 infection or an uninfected control (not recorded which).

This clonotype occurred many times. The chain uses TRBV20-1 and TRBJ2-5; no clear D gene. Germline values: CDR1 DFQATT, CDR2 SNEGSKA (reference sequence). The CDR3 covers 13 residues. Between the trimmed V and J ends, which lost 3 bases and 5 bases, there was a span of 13 bases. CDR3 bases: TGCAGTGCTAGCTCCATAGGACGTGAGACCCAGTACTTC. Protein product: CSASSIGRETQYF.

The rearrangement links TRBV10-2 to TRBJ2-5; the D call may be TRBD1 or TRBD2 (6 bases each). Trimming pared 6 bases from V and 5 bases from J, leaving 13 bases between. Germline values: CDR1 WSHSY, CDR2 SAAADI. The CDR3 sequence is 13 residues long. The CDR3 is CASRRGAGETQYF. Here the CDR3 DNA reads TGCGCCAGCAGGAGGGGGGCGGGGGAGACCCAGTACTTC.

The chain combines TRBV7-9 with TRBJ2-7; 8 nucleotides match TRBD1. Trimming at V came to 4 bases and at J to 4 bases, leaving 9 bases not matched to a gene. CDR3 length: 15 residues. Looked up from germline, CDR1 is SEHNR and CDR2 is FQNEAQ (reference sequence). The CDR3 DNA sequence: TGTGCCAGCAGCTCCCAGGGGGCAACGGTATACGAGCAGTACTTC. It is translated as CASSSQGATVYEQYF.

The rearrangement joins TRBV7-2 to TRBJ1-1; D is unclear. Germline V gene data show CDR1 as SGHTA and CDR2 as FQGNSA. Between the trimmed V and J ends, which lost 2 bases and 3 bases, there was a span of 7 bases. The CDR3 is made up of 13 amino acids. CDR3 sequence: CASSLMRDTEAFF. The CDR3 nucleotides are TGTGCCAGCAGCTTAATGAGAGACACTGAAGCTTTCTTT.

This clonotype was found many times. In nucleotides, the CDR3 is TGTGCCAGCAGCTTTACTCAGGGAACTCAAGAGACCCAGTACTTC. It encodes CASSFTQGTQETQYF. The chain employs TRBV11-2 and TRBJ2-5; tentatively, D is TRBD1 (5 bases). Trimming took off 3 bases at V and 2 bases at J, with 13 bases between the two ends. Germline V gene lookup returns CDR1 SGHAT and CDR2 FQNNGV. The CDR3 is 15 amino acids.